This T cell receptor (beta chain) was identified in a study of blood T cell repertoires in COVID-19. Study context: Specimens from acute and convalescent COVID-19 originated in the United States, Italy and Spain. The cDNA or gDNA used as material had been derived from T cells, B-cell-depleted T cells, or PBMCs.

CDR1 is SGHDT, CDR2 YYEEEE, per germline. The CDR3 loop spans 15 amino acids. Per the authors' pipeline: Quantification of nucleated cells was approximated via reference gene primer amplification. The repertoire was sequenced with immunoSEQ multiplex PCR; TCRdb's copy has only in-frame clones and lacks some. The D gene and trimming were derived from the DNA, and the V and J assignments and clone size from that table. The data show roughly 86,000 clones, over 80% seen once. About this clone: At one boundary the junction diverges from the germline segment, which might be a read error.

This receptor was taken from a woman in her seventies with acute or convalescent COVID-19. The gene calls are TRBV5-6 and TRBJ2-6, with D possibly matching TRBD2 (5 bases). Sequenced material: peripheral blood. Written as DNA, the CDR3 is TGTGCAAGCACTTCAGCGGTTTCTGGGGCCAACGTCCTGACTTTC. Protein product: CASTSAVSGANVLTF.